This T cell receptor beta chain was sequenced in a study of patients and donors after allogeneic stem cell transplantation. CDR1 and CDR2 from the germline V gene are DFQATT and SNEGSKA (reference sequence). This CDR3 is 15 amino acids long. Losses at the gene ends were 0 bases for V and 7 bases for J; bases not matched to a gene: 8. This clonotype showed up many times. In TCRdb, the RT-PCR reads were re-called with MiXCR into one record per CDR3 protein. The sample has about a million distinct CDR3 sequences, more than 15% seen once. V and J are TRBV20-1 and TRBJ2-1, with 8 nucleotides matching TRBD2. The source is a human donor who was either an allogeneic HSCT recipient or a stem cell or donor lymphocyte infusion donor (not recorded which). It is not recorded whose cells these are; they may come from a transplant donor. Source material: blood, either unsorted or a sorted T cell fraction (not recorded which). CDR3 in DNA: TGCAGTGCTAGAGATCCCGGGAGGGCCATGAATGAGCAGTTCTTC. Its translation: CSARDPGRAMNEQFF.